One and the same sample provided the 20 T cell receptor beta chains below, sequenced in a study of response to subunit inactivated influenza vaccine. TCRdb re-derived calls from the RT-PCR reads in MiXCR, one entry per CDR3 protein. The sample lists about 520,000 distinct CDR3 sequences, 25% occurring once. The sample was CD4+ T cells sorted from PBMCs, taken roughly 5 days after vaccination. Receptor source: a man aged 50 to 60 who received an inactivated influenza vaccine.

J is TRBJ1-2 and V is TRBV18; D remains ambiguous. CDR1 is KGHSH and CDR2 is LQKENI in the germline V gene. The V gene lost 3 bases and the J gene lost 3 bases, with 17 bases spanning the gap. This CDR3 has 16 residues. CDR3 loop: CASSPRSGLYDYGYTF. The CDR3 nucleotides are TGTGCCAGCTCACCGAGGAGTGGACTTTATGACTATGGCTACACCTTC.

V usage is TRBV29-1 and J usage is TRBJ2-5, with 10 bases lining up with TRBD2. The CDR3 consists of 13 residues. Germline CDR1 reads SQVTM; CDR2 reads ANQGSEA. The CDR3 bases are TGCAGTAGTACTAGCGGGATCGCGGAGACCCAGTACTTC. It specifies CSSTSGIAETQYF. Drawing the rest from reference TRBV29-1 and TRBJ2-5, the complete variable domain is SAVISQKPSRDICQRGTSLTIQCQVDSQVTMMFWYRQQPGQSLTLIATANQGSEATYESGFVIDKFPISRPNLTFSTLTVSNMSPEDSSIYLCSSTSGIAETQYFGPGTRLLVL.

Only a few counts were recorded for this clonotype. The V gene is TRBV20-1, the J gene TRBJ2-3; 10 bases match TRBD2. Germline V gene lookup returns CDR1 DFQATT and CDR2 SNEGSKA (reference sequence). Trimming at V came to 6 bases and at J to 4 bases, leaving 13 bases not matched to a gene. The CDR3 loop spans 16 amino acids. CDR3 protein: CSAKLLAGARADTQYF. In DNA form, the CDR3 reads TGCAGTGCCAAGCTCCTAGCGGGAGCTCGGGCAGATACGCAGTATTTT.

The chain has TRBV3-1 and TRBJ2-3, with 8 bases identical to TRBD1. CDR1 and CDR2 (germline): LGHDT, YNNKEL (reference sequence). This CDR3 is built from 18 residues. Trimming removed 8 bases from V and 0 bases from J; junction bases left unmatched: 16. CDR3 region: CASCLDRGGFASTDTQYF. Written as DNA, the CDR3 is TGTGCCAGCTGTCTTGACAGGGGAGGATTTGCGAGCACAGATACGCAGTATTTT.

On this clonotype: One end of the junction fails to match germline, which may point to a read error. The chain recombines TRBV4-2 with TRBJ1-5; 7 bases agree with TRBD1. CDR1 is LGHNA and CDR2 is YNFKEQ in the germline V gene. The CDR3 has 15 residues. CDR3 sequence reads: CASSQESTWGQPQDF. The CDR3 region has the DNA TGTGCCAGCAGCCAAGAATCGACCTGGGGACAGCCCCAGGATTTT.

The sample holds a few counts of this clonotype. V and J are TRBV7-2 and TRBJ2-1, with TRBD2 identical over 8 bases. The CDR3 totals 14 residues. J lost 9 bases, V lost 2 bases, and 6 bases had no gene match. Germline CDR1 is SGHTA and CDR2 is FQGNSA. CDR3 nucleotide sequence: TGTGCCAGCAGCTTAAACGGGAGGGCCTCTGAGCAGTTCTTC. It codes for CASSLNGRASEQFF.

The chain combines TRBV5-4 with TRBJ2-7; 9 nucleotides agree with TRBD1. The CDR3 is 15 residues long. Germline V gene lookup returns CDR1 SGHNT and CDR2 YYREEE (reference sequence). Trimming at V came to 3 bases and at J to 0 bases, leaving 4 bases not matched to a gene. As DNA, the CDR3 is TGTGCCAGCAGCTCCAGGACAGGGGCCTCCTACGAGCAGTACTTC. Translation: CASSSRTGASYEQYF.

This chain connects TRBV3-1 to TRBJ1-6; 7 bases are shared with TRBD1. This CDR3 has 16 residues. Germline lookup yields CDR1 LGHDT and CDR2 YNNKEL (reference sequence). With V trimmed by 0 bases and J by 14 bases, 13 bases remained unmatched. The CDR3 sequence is CASSQDLTGSPMALHF. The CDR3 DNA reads TGTGCCAGCAGCCAAGACCTGACAGGGTCCCCGATGGCCCTCCACTTT.

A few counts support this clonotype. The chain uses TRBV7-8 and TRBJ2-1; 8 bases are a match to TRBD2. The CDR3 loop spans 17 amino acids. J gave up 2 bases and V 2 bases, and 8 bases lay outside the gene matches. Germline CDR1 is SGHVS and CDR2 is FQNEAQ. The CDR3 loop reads CASSLLAGGTTYNEQFF. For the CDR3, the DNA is TGTGCCAGCAGCTTACTCGCGGGGGGCACCACCTACAATGAGCAGTTCTTC. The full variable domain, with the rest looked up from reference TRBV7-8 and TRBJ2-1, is GAGVSQSPRYKVAKRGQDVALRCDPISGHVSLFWYQQALGQGPEFLTYFQNEAQLDKSGLPSDRFFAERPEGSVSTLKIQRTQQEDSAVYLCASSLLAGGTTYNEQFFGPGTRLTVL.

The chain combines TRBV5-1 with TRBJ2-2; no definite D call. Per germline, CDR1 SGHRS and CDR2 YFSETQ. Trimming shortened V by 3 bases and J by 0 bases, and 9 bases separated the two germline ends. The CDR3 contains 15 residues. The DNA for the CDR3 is TGCGCCAGCAGCTATGAGGTAGCGAACACCGGGGAGCTGTTTTTT. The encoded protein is CASSYEVANTGELFF.

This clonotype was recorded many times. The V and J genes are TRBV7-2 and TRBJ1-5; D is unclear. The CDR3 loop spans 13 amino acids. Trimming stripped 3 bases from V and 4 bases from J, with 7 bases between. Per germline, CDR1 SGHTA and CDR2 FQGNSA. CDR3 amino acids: CASSFTANQPQHF. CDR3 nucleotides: TGTGCCAGCAGCTTTACGGCTAATCAGCCCCAGCATTTT.

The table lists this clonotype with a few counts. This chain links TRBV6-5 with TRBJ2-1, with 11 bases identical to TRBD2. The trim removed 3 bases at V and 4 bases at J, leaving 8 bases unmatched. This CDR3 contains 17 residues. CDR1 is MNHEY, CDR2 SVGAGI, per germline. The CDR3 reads CASSYRTSGPLYNEQFF. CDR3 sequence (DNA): TGTGCCAGCAGTTATCGGACTAGCGGGCCCCTTTACAATGAGCAGTTCTTC.

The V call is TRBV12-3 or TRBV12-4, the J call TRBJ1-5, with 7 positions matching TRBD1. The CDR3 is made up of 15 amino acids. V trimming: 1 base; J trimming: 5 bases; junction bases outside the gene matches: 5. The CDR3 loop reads CASSLEQGRHQPQHF. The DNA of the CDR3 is TGTGCCAGCAGTTTAGAACAGGGGCGGCATCAGCCCCAGCATTTT.

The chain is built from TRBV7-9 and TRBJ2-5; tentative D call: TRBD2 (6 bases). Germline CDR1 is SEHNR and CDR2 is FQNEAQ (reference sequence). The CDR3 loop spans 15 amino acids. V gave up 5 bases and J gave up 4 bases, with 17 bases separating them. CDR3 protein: CASSLLGRAGETQYF. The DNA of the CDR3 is TGTGCCAGCAGCCTCCTTGGACGAGCGGGAGAGACCCAGTACTTC. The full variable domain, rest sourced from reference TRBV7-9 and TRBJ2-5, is DTGVSQNPRHKITKRGQNVTFRCDPISEHNRLYWYRQTLGQGPEFLTYFQNEAQLEKSRLLSDRFSAERPKGSFSTLEIQRTEQGDSAMYLCASSLLGRAGETQYFGPGTRLLVL.

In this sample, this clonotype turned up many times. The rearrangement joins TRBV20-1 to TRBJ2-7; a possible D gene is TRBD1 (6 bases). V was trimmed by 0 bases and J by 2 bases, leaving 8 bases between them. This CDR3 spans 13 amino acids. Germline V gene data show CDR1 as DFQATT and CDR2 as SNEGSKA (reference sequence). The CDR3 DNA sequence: TGCAGTGCTAGAGAACACAGGGCCTACGAGCAGTACTTC. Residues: CSAREHRAYEQYF.

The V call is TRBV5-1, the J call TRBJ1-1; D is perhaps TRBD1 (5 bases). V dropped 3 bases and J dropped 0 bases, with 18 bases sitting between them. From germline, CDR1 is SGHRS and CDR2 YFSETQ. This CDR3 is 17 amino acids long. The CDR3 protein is CASSSGPRDLMNTEAFF. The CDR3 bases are TGCGCCAGCAGCTCAGGGCCCCGAGACCTTATGAACACTGAAGCTTTCTTT.

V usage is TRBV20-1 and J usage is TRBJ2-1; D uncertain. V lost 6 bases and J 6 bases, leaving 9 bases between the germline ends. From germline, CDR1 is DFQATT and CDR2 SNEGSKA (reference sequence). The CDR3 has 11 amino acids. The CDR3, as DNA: TGCAGTGCAACTCAACGCAATGAGCAGTTCTTC. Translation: CSATQRNEQFF.

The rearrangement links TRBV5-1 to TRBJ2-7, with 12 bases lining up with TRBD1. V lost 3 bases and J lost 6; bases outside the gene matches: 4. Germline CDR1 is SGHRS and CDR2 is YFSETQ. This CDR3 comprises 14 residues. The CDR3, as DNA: TGCGCCAGCAGCTCCCGGGACAGGGGGCTCGAGCAGTACTTC. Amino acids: CASSSRDRGLEQYF.

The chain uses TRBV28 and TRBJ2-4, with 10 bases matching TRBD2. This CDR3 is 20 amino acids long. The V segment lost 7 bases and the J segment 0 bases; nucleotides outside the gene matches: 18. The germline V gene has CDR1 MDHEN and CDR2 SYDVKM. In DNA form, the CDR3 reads TGTGCCAGCATGACGCTCTCGAAGGCTAGCGGGAGTGGAGCCAAAAACATTCAGTACTTC. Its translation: CASMTLSKASGSGAKNIQYF.

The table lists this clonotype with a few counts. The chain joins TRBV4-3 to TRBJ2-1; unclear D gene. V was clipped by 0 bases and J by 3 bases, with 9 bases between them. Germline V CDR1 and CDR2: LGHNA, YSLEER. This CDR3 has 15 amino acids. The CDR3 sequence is CASSQETAYYNEQFF. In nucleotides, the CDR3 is TGCGCCAGCAGCCAAGAAACGGCCTACTACAATGAGCAGTTCTTC.